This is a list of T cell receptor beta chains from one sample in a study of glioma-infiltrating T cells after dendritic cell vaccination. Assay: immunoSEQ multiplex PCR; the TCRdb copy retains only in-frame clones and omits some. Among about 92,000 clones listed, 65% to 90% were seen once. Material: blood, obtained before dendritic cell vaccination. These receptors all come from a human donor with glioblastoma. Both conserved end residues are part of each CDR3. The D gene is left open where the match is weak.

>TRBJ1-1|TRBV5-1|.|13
CARGGTTNTEAFF
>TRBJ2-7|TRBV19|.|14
CASSIGPGAYEQYF
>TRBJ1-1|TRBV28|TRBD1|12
CASRRQGAGAFF
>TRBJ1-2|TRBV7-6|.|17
CASSLSFRAGLNYGYTF
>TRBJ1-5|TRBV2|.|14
CASSVGQNYQPQHF
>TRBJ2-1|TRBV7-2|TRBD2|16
CASSLEWAGGLDEQFF
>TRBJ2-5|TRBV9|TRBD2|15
CASSGGTSGTETQYF
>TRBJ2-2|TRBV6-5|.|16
CASSYGLPWSTGELFF
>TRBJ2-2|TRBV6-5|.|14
CASSYSRQTGELFF
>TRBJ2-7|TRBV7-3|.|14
CASSLSVTDYEQYF
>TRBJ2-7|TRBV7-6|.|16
CASSLDTGGASYEQYF
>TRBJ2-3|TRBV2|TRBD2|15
CASSIGRPRTDTQYF
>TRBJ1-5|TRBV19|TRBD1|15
CASSLTGGGHQPQHF
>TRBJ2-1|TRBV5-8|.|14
CASSLVPGENEQFF
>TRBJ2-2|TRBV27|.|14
CASSPGGLAGELFF
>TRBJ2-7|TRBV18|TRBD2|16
CASSPYFTSGDYEQYF
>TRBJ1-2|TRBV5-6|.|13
CASSLPPGGGYTF
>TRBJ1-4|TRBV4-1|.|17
CASSQDGARGIGEKLFF
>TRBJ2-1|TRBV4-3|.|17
CASSLTLSGGGWDEQFF
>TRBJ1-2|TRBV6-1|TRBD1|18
CASSEAGTGRLFGYGYTF
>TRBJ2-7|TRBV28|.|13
CASRTRNSYEQYF
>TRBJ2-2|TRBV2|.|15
CASSEVRRGTGELFF